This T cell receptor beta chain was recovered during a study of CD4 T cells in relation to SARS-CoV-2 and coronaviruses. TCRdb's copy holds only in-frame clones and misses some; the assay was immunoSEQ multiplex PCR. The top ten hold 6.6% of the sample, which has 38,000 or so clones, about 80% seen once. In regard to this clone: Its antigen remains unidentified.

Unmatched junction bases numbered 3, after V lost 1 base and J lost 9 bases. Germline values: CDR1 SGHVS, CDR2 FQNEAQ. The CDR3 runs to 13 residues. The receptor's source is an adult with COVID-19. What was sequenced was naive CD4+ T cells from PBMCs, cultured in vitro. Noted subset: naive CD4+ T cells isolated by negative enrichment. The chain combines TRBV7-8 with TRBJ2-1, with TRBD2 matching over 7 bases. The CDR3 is CASSLGPGGEQFF. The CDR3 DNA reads TGTGCCAGCAGCTTAGGTCCGGGAGGTGAGCAGTTCTTC.